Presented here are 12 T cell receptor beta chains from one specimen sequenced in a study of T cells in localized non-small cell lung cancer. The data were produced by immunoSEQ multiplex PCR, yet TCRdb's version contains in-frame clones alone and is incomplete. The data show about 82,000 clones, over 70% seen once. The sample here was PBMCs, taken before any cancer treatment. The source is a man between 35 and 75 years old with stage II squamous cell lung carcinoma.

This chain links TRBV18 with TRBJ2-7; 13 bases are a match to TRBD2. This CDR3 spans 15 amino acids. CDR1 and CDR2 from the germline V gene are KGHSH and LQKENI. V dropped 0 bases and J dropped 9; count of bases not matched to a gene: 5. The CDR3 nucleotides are TGTGCCAGCTCACCACCCGGACTAGCGGGAGAGGTGCAGTACTTC. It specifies CASSPPGLAGEVQYF. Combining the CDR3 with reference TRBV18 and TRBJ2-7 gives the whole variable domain NAGVMQNPRHLVRRRGQEARLRCSPMKGHSHVYWYRQLPEEGLKFMVYLQKENIIDESGMPKERFSAEFPKEGPSILRIQQVVRGDSAAYFCASSPPGLAGEVQYFGPGTRLTVT.

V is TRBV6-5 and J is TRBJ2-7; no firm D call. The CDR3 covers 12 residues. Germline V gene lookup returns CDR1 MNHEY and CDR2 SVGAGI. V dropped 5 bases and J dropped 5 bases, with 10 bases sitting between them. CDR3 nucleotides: TGTGCCAGCAGTGCACGAAGAAACGAGCAGTACTTC. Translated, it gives CASSARRNEQYF.

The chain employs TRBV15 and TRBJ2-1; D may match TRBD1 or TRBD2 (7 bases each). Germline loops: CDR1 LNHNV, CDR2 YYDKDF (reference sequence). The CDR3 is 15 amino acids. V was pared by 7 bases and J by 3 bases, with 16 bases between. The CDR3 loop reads CATTGGGGVYNEQFF. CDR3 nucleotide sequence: TGTGCCACCACAGGGGGAGGGGGCGTCTACAATGAGCAGTTCTTC.

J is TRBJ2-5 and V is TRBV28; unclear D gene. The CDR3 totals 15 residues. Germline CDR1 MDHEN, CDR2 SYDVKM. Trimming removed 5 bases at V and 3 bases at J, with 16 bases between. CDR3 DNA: TGTGCCAGCAGTCGCCCCCGACCGAAGGAAGAGACCCAGTACTTC. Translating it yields CASSRPRPKEETQYF.

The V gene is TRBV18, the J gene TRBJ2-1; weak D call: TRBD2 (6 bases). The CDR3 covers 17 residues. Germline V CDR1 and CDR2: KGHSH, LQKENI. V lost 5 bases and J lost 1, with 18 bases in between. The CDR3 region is CASSLPLGGRSYNEQFF. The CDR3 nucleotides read TGTGCCAGCTCATTGCCGTTGGGGGGACGATCCTACAATGAGCAGTTCTTC.

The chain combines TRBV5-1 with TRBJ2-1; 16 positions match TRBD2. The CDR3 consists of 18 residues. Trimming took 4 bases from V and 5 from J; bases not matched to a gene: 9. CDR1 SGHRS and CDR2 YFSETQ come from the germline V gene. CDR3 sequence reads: CASSKTGLAGGWDNEQFF. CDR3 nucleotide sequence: TGCGCCAGCAGCAAAACGGGACTAGCGGGAGGGTGGGACAATGAGCAGTTCTTC.

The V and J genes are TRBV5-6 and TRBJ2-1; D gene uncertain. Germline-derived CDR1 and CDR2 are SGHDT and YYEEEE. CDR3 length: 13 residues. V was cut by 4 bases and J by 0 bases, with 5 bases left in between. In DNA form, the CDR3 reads TGTGCCAGCAGCCCCCGCTCCTACAATGAGCAGTTCTTC. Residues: CASSPRSYNEQFF. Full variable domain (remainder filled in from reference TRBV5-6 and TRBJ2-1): DAGVTQSPTHLIKTRGQQVTLRCSPKSGHDTVSWYQQALGQGPQFIFQYYEEEERQRGNFPDRFSGHQFPNYSSELNVNALLLGDSALYLCASSPRSYNEQFFGPGTRLTVL.

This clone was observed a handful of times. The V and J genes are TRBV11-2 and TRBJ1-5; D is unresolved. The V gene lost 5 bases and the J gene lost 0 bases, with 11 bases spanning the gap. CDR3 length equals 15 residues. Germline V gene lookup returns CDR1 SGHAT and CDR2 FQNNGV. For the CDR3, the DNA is TGTGCCAGCAGCCGAGGCATCAATAGCAATCAGCCCCAGCATTTT. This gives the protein CASSRGINSNQPQHF.

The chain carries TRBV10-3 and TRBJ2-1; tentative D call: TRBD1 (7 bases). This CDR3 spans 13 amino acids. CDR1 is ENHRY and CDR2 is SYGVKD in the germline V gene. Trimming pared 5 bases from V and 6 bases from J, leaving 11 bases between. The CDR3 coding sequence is TGTGCCATCAGTCCAGGGGGGCGCAATGAGCAGTTCTTC. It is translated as CAISPGGRNEQFF.

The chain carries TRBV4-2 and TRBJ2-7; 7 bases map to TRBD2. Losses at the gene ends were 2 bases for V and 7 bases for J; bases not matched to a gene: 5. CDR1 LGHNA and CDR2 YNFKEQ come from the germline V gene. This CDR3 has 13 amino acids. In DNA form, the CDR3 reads TGTGCCAGCAGCCAACCACTGGGGGGGGAGCAGTACTTC. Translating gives CASSQPLGGEQYF.

The CDR3 spells CASSRTDGDTQYF. CDR3 coding DNA: TGTGCCAGCAGCCGGACGGACGGGGATACGCAGTATTTT. V usage is TRBV7-3 and J usage is TRBJ2-3, with D hard to call. The CDR3 totals 13 residues. V was trimmed by 5 bases and J by 6 bases, leaving 12 bases between them. Germline lookup yields CDR1 SGHTA and CDR2 FQGTGA.

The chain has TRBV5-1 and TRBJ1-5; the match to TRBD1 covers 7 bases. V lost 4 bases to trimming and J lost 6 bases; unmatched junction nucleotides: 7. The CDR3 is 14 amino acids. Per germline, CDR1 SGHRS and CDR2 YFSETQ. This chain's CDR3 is CASSPGTEVQPQHF. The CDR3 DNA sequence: TGCGCCAGCAGCCCCGGGACAGAAGTTCAGCCCCAGCATTTT.